Reported below is one T cell receptor beta chain. RNA in amounts of roughly 0.5 to 1 ug was reverse transcribed with random hexamers. An immunoSEQ multiplex PCR amplified TCR beta CDR3 over 54 Vbeta and 13 Jbeta. Each CDR3 protein is one row after TCRdb ran MiXCR on the immunoSEQ multiplex PCR reads. The sample yields over 150,000 distinct CDR3 sequences, approximately 93% seen once. Trimming cost V 5 bases and J 1 base, with 11 bases left between them. The CDR3 extends over 14 amino acids. This specimen belongs to a study of CD8 T cells in Susac syndrome. From blood CD8+ and CD4+ T cells, the TCR beta chain was sequenced. The multiple sclerosis controls, all treatment-naive patients, had relapsing-remitting disease that was stable or active. TEMRA cells were enriched by FACS, and CD4+ and CD8+ T cells were negatively isolated.

Sequenced input: CD4+ T cells from PBMCs. This chain uses TRBV12-3 or TRBV12-4 with TRBJ1-1; D unresolved. This TCR derives from a human donor with multiple sclerosis. Here the CDR3 DNA reads TGTGCCAGCAGTCTCAATAGTGGGAACACTGAAGCTTTCTTT. As protein: CASSLNSGNTEAFF.